Listed below are T cell receptor beta chains from one sample, sequenced in a study of graft-versus-host responses after intestinal transplantation. These TCRs are of unknown antigen specificity. TCRdb keeps only in-frame clones here, not all; method: immunoSEQ multiplex PCR. Here the sample spans roughly 120,000 clones, 85% to 95% being singletons. Sequencing used unstimulated CD8+ T cells sorted from spleen or lymph node cells, obtained before transplant. These receptors were obtained from a human donor who was the organ donor for an intestinal transplant. CDR3s leave out the opening cysteine and the closing phenylalanine or tryptophan. The order of the fields is V gene, J gene, CDR3 protein.

TRBV6-1,TRBJ2-5,ASARIIKTQY
TRBV2,TRBJ2-7,ASSLGQFSYEQY
TRBV27,TRBJ1-5,ASSLSQDNQPQH
TRBV27,TRBJ2-1,ASSLTGWSGNEQF
TRBV4-1,TRBJ2-1,ASSQGHRRSYNEQF
TRBV19,TRBJ2-5,ASSSAGKNQETQY
TRBV6-1,TRBJ2-3,ASSELAGTDTQY
TRBV27,TRBJ1-5,ASSPRGTNQPQH
TRBV7-9,TRBJ1-1,ASSLDVAF
TRBV28,TRBJ2-7,ASSPIRVYEQY
TRBV10-3,TRBJ2-3,AIEDGTDTQY
TRBV12-5,TRBJ2-3,ASGLGRGRADTQY